Below are 23 T cell receptor beta chains sequenced from a single sample in a study of blood T cell repertoires in COVID-19 (TCRdb year 2020). Libraries came from the immunoSEQ multiplex PCR assay. In its TCRdb copy, this immuneACCESS table keeps in-frame sequences only and misses some clones. Where compared with another copy, unresolved V genes explain less than half of these, and the others have no known cause. The sample data list fewer than 300,000 clones, and about 73% of these were observed just once. The top ten clonotypes cover around 3.4% of the sample. Material: peripheral blood. These receptors were taken from a woman older than 75 with acute or convalescent COVID-19.

This CDR3 reads CARSLARQGFDTGELFF. In DNA form, the CDR3 reads TGTGCCAGAAGCTTAGCCCGACAGGGGTTCGACACCGGGGAGCTGTTTTTT. The chain recombines TRBV7-5 with TRBJ2-2; the table's D call TRBD1 went unverified against the DNA. TRBV7-5 is annotated as a pseudogene. CDR3 length: 17 amino acids.

The chain combines TRBV12-3 or TRBV12-4 with TRBJ2-7, with 8 positions matching TRBD1. The junction had 4 bases not matched to a gene; V was cut back by 6 bases and J by 6 bases. This CDR3 spans 12 amino acids. The CDR3 loop is CASRRTGIEQYF. The CDR3 DNA reads as TGTGCCAGCAGAAGGACAGGGATCGAGCAGTACTTC.

The chain carries TRBV18 and TRBJ1-4; D gene ambiguous. The CDR3 has 13 amino acids. The V end was cut by 6 bases, the J end by 7 bases, with 12 bases between. Germline assignment: CDR1 KGHSH and CDR2 LQKENI. The CDR3 spells CASSPPGSEKLFF. The CDR3, as DNA: TGTGCCAGCTCCCCCCCGGGTTCTGAAAAACTGTTTTTT.

In its sample, this clone was seen a few times. CDR3 sequence reads: CASSQGFSGVAPTEAFF. CDR3 nucleotides: TGCGCCAGCAGCCAAGGGTTTTCAGGGGTTGCACCCACTGAAGCTTTCTTT. The chain links TRBV4-1 to TRBJ1-1; TRBD1 might be the D (6 bases). V was cut by 1 base and J by 4 bases, with 19 bases left in between. This CDR3 is 17 amino acids long. Germline CDR1 reads MGHRA; CDR2 reads YSYEKL.

The V and J genes are TRBV20-1 and TRBJ2-3; 9 nucleotides align to TRBD2. The CDR3 is 14 residues long. Per the germline V gene, CDR1 is DFQATT and CDR2 is SNEGSKA (reference sequence). Unmatched junction bases numbered 8, after V lost 3 bases and J lost 7 bases. The CDR3 DNA sequence: TGCAGTGCTAGTCAGCGGGGGGCCCCATATACGCAGTATTTT. It yields the protein CSASQRGAPYTQYF.

The chain couples TRBV4-1 to TRBJ2-7, with D unresolved. The V end was cut by 5 bases, the J end by 1 base, with 15 bases between. Germline assignment: CDR1 MGHRA and CDR2 YSYEKL. The CDR3 extends over 15 amino acids. DNA for the CDR3: TGCGCCAGCAGCTTAAGCCCGGGTTCATCCTACGAGCAGTACTTC. It encodes CASSLSPGSSYEQYF.

The V and J genes are TRBV5-5 and TRBJ2-7, with 8 bases identical to TRBD2. The V gene's germline CDR1 is SGHKS and CDR2 YYEKEE (reference sequence). Trimming at V came to 0 bases and at J to 9 bases, leaving 8 bases not matched to a gene. CDR3 size: 14 residues. CDR3 sequence: CASSLVSGVPGQYF. The CDR3 region has the DNA TGTGCCAGCAGCTTGGTTAGCGGGGTCCCAGGGCAGTACTTC.

The J gene is TRBJ1-2, the V gene TRBV20-1; 8 bases fit TRBD1. V gave up 6 bases and J gave up 11 bases; unmatched junction bases: 17. Germline lookup yields CDR1 DFQATT and CDR2 SNEGSKA (reference sequence). The CDR3 runs 14 residues. CDR3: CSASTGTGGRLYTF. The CDR3 DNA follows: TGCAGTGCGAGTACCGGGACAGGAGGCAGGTTGTACACCTTC.

The chain links TRBV5-6 to TRBJ2-3; TRBD2 matches 11 bases. Germline V gives CDR1 SGHDT, CDR2 YYEEEE. The ends lost 0 bases at V and 8 bases at J; junction bases unmatched: 14. The CDR3 is 18 residues long. Written as DNA, the CDR3 is TGTGCCAGCAGCTTGGGCCTCTTTAGCGGGAGGGCCGGGGGTACGCAGTATTTT. As protein: CASSLGLFSGRAGGTQYF.

The V gene is TRBV7-2, the J gene TRBJ2-7; possibly TRBD2 for D (5 bases). Germline V gene sequence: CDR1 SGHTA, CDR2 FQGNSA. This CDR3 comprises 16 residues. Trimming took off 4 bases at V and 4 bases at J, with 20 bases between the two ends. CDR3 nucleotide sequence: TGTGCCAGCAGCTCATTAGCGTACGCGGCTCCTTACGAGCAGTACTTC. It encodes CASSSLAYAAPYEQYF.

The V and J genes are TRBV2 and TRBJ1-3; 8 nucleotides match TRBD1. V lost 6 bases to trimming and J lost 3 bases; unmatched junction nucleotides: 7. Germline V gene lookup returns CDR1 SNHLY and CDR2 FYNNEI. This CDR3 contains 15 residues. This CDR3 reads CASREHTGGGNTIYF. The DNA of the CDR3 is TGTGCCAGCAGGGAGCACACAGGGGGTGGAAACACCATATATTTT.

The V call is TRBV6-5, the J call TRBJ2-1, with 8 bases that match TRBD2. Germline trimming cut 7 bases from V and 6 bases from J; bases unmatched to any gene: 11. The germline gives CDR1 MNHEY, CDR2 SVGAGI. The CDR3 runs 15 residues. Here the CDR3 DNA reads TGTGCCAGCAACACAGCGGGAGTCGGCTCCAATGAGCAGTTCTTC. Translation gives CASNTAGVGSNEQFF.

This clone was seen repeatedly, ten times or more. The J gene is TRBJ2-7, the V gene TRBV27; 10 nucleotides align to TRBD1. The CDR3 runs to 14 residues. Looked up from germline, CDR1 is MNHEY and CDR2 is SMNVEV (reference sequence). Germline trimming cut 10 bases from V and 4 bases from J; bases unmatched to any gene: 10. In DNA form, the CDR3 reads TGTGCCACCAGAAGGACAGGGGGGAATTACGAGCAGTACTTC. Protein product: CATRRTGGNYEQYF.

The rearrangement links TRBV5-1 to TRBJ2-5; D is ambiguous. This CDR3 contains 12 residues. Per the germline V gene, CDR1 is SGHRS and CDR2 is YFSETQ. Deletions cut 1 base from V and 6 bases from J, with 7 bases between. In nucleotides, the CDR3 is TGCGCCAGCAGCTTGACCCTACAGACCCAGTACTTC. Translating it yields CASSLTLQTQYF. Variable domain in full (rest from reference TRBV5-1 and TRBJ2-5): KAGVTQTPRYLIKTRGQQVTLSCSPISGHRSVSWYQQTPGQGLQFLFEYFSETQRNKGNFPGRFSGRQFSNSRSEMNVSTLELGDSALYLCASSLTLQTQYFGPGTRLLVL.

The V call is TRBV7-8, the J call TRBJ2-3; TRBD2 aligns across 13 bases. The CDR3 loop spans 17 amino acids. In germline, CDR1 is SGHVS, CDR2 FQNEAQ. V shed 5 bases and J 1 base; nucleotides not matched to a gene: 6. In DNA, the CDR3 is TGTGCCAGCAGCCCCAGGACTAGCGGGGGACGCACAGATACGCAGTATTTT. This sequence encodes CASSPRTSGGRTDTQYF.

V is TRBV6-5 and J is TRBJ1-2, with D possibly TRBD1 on 5 matching bases. V gave up 5 bases and J gave up 6 bases, with 13 bases separating them. Germline V gene lookup returns CDR1 MNHEY and CDR2 SVGAGI. The CDR3 is 13 amino acids. The CDR3 region is CASSQRQRDGYTF. The CDR3 region has the DNA TGTGCCAGCAGTCAGAGACAGAGAGATGGCTACACCTTC.

The chain carries TRBV5-1 and TRBJ1-1; D possibly corresponds to TRBD1 (5 bases). CDR1 is SGHRS, CDR2 YFSETQ, per germline. The CDR3 consists of 16 residues. Trimming removed 2 bases from V and 2 bases from J, with 16 bases in between. CDR3 residues: CASSFGYTGLNTEAFF. In DNA form, the CDR3 reads TGCGCCAGCAGCTTCGGATACACAGGTCTTAACACTGAAGCTTTCTTT.

The chain joins TRBV6-5 to TRBJ1-6; D call uncertain. V lost 6 bases and J lost 4, with 7 bases in between. This CDR3 has 13 residues. Germline values: CDR1 MNHEY, CDR2 SVGAGI. The chain's CDR3 is CASRREYNSPLHF. For the CDR3, the DNA is TGTGCCAGCAGACGGGAATATAATTCACCCCTCCACTTT.

The sample holds one count of this clone. The chain joins TRBV28 to TRBJ1-5; D not certain. CDR1 is MDHEN and CDR2 is SYDVKM in the germline V gene. CDR3 length: 16 amino acids. Trimming cost V 1 base and J 0 bases, with 10 bases left between them. The chain's CDR3 is CASSLSLRDSNQPQHF. The CDR3 bases are TGTGCCAGCAGTTTATCGCTCCGAGATAGCAATCAGCCCCAGCATTTT.

This chain joins TRBV18 and TRBJ2-5; D call uncertain. The CDR3 is made up of 13 amino acids. The V gene lost 1 base and the J gene lost 3 bases, with 6 bases spanning the gap. CDR1 is KGHSH, CDR2 LQKENI, per germline. The CDR3 DNA follows: TGTGCCAGCTCACCACAGTTAGAAGAGACCCAGTACTTC. The encoded protein is CASSPQLEETQYF.

The rearrangement joins TRBV2 to TRBJ2-3; no definite D call. With 8 bases removed from V and 5 bases from J, the gap between germline ends came to 8 bases. Per the germline V gene, CDR1 is SNHLY and CDR2 is FYNNEI. This CDR3 contains 11 residues. CDR3 in amino acids: CASRLRDTQYF. CDR3 sequence (DNA): TGTGCCAGCCGTTTGCGAGATACGCAGTATTTT.

The chain uses TRBV4-1 and TRBJ2-7; D gene ambiguous. The germline V gene encodes CDR1 MGHRA and CDR2 YSYEKL. The CDR3 spans 13 residues. V was pared by 0 bases and J by 8 bases, with 11 bases between. The CDR3 nucleotides read TGCGCCAGCAGCCAAGATCCCGGGTTGAAGCAGTACTTC. This encodes CASSQDPGLKQYF.

For the CDR3, the DNA is TGTGCCAGCAGGGATGGGACAAATTCCTACGAGCAGTACTTC. Protein: CASRDGTNSYEQYF. V gene TRBV7-2 combines with J gene TRBJ2-7; the D gene is possibly TRBD1 (6 bases). Trimming cost V 6 bases and J 1 base, with 13 bases left between them. The length of the CDR3 is 14 residues. Germline V lookup: CDR1 SGHTA, CDR2 FQGNSA.